This T cell receptor beta chain was observed in a study of T cells in Graves' hyperthyroidism and ophthalmopathy. RNA transcripts yielded amplified TCR beta CDR3 regions. The TCR CDR3 was amplified in a first-round RT-PCR using the HTBI primer set. Using its own MiXCR run on the multiplex PCR reads, TCRdb lists one record per CDR3 protein. This sample carries over 200,000 distinct CDR3 sequences, just over 14% of them seen once, and the ten largest clones take roughly 13%. This clonotype was picked up many times. The TCR was taken from a woman between 35 and 50 years old with Graves' hyperthyroidism that later progressed to Graves' ophthalmopathy. Material: blood.

The CDR3: CSAVPDYYEQYF. CDR3 sequence (DNA): TGCAGTGCTGTACCTGACTACTACGAGCAGTACTTC. V and J are TRBV20-1 and TRBJ2-7; maybe TRBD2 (5 bases). Trimming removed 5 bases at V and 3 bases at J, with 11 bases between. The CDR3 loop spans 12 amino acids. The germline V gene has CDR1 DFQATT and CDR2 SNEGSKA (reference sequence).